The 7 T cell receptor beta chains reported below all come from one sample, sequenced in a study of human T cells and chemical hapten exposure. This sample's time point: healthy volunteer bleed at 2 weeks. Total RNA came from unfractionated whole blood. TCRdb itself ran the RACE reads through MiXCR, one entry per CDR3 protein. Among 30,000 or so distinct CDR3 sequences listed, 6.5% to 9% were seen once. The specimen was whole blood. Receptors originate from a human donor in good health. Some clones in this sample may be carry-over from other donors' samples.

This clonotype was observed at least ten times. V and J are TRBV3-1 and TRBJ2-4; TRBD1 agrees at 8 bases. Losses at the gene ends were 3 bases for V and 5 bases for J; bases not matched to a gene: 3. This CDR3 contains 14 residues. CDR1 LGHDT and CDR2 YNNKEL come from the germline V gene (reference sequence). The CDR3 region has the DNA TGTGCCAGCAGCCAGAGACAGGGGCAAAACATTCAGTACTTC. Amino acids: CASSQRQGQNIQYF.

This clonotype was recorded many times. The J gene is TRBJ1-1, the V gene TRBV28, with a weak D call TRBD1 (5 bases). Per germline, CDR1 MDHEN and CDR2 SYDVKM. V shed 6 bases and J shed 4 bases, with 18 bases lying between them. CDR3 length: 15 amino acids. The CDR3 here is CASRGFPGGSTEAFF. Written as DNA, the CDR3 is TGTGCCAGCAGGGGCTTTCCCGGGGGGAGCACTGAAGCTTTCTTT.

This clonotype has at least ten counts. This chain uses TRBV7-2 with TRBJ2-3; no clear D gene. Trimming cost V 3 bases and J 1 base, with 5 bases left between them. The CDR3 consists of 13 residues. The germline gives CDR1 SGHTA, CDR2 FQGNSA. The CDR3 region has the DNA TGTGCCAGCAGCTTCTTTGGCACAGATACGCAGTATTTT. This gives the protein CASSFFGTDTQYF.

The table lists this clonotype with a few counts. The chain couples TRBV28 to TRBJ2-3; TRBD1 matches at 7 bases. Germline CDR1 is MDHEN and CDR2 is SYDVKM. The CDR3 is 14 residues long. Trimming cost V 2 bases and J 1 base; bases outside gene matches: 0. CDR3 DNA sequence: TGTGCCAGCAGTTTAACAGGGGGCACAGATACGCAGTATTTT. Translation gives CASSLTGGTDTQYF.

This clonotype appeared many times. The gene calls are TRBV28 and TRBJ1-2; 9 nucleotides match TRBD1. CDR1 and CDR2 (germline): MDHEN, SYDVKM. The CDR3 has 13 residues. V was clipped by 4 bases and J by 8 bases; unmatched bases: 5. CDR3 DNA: TGTGCCAGCAGTTCTAGGACAGGGGAAGGCTACACCTTC. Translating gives CASSSRTGEGYTF.

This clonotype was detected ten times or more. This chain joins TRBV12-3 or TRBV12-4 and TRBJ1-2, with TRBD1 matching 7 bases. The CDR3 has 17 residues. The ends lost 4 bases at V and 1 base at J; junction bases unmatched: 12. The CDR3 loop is CASSSSTRQGLNYGYTF. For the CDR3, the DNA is TGTGCCAGCAGTTCCTCTACTCGACAGGGCCTTAACTATGGCTACACCTTC.

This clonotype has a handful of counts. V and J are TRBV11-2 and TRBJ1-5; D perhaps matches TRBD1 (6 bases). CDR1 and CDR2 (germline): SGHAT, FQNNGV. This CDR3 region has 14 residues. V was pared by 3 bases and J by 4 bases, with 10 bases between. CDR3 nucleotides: TGTGCCAGCAGCTTGACAGGCACTAATCAGCCCCAGCATTTT. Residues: CASSLTGTNQPQHF. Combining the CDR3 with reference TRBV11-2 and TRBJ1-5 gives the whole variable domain EAGVAQSPRYKIIEKRQSVAFWCNPISGHATLYWYQQILGQGPKLLIQFQNNGVVDDSQLPKDRFSAERLKGVDSTLKIQPAKLEDSAVYLCASSLTGTNQPQHFGDGTRLSIL.